This TCR beta chain was identified during a study of blood T cell repertoires in COVID-19. Study-level information: Acute and convalescent COVID-19 specimens originated in the United States, Italy and Spain. T cells, B-cell-depleted T cells, or PBMCs provided the cDNA or gDNA that served as material.

Authors' data handling: Reference gene primer amplification yielded estimated nucleated cell counts. The repertoire was sequenced with immunoSEQ multiplex PCR; TCRdb's copy has only in-frame clones and lacks some. The D gene and trimming were derived from the DNA, and the V and J assignments and clone size from that table. This table has tens of thousands of clones, 88% appearing once. This clonotype was obtained from a man in his sixties with acute or convalescent COVID-19. Sequencing was done on a sample of peripheral blood.

CDR3 in DNA: TGTGCCTGGAGCGTCAGGCGCTACGAGCAGTACTTC. Protein sequence: CAWSVRRYEQYF. V and J are TRBV30 and TRBJ2-7; D not certain. The V and J ends lost 3 bases and 3 bases respectively, with 9 bases between them. This CDR3 spans 12 amino acids. Germline V gives CDR1 GTSNPN, CDR2 SVGIG (reference sequence).